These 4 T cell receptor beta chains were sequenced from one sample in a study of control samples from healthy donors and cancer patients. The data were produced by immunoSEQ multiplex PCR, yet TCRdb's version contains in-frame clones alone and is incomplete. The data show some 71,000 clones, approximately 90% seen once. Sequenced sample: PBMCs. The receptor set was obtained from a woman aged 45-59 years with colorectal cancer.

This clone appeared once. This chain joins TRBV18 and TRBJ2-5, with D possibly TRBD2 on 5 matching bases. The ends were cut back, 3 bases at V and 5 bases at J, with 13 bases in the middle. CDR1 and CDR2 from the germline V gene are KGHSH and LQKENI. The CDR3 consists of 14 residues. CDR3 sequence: CASSPLREVETQYF. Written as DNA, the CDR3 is TGTGCCAGCTCACCTCTCCGGGAAGTGGAGACCCAGTACTTC.

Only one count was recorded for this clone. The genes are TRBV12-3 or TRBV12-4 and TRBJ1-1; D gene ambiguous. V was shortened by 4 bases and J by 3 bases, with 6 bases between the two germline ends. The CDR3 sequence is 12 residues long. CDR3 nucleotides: TGTGCCAGCAGTTCCCGGGACACTGAAGCTTTCTTT. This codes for CASSSRDTEAFF.

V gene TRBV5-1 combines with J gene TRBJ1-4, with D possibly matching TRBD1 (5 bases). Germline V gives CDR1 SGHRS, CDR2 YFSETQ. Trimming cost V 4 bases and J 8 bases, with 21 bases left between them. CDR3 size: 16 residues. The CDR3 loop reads CASSPSTASAGEKLFF. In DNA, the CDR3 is TGCGCCAGCAGCCCTAGTACAGCTTCCGCAGGGGAAAAACTGTTTTTT.

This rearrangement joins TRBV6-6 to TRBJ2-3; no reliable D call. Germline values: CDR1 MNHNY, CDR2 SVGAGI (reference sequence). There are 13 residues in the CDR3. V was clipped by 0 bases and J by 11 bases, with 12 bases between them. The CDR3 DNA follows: TGTGCCAGCAGTTACTCGTATCGGGCTGGGCAGTATTTT. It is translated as CASSYSYRAGQYF.